One and the same sample provided the 12 T cell receptor beta chains below, sequenced in a study of response to subunit inactivated influenza vaccine. TCRdb redid the calling of the RT-PCR reads with MiXCR, one entry per CDR3 protein. The sample consists of over 650,000 distinct CDR3 sequences, less than 20% of them appearing once. The material was PBMCs from blood, obtained about 5 days after vaccination. Every receptor here comes from a man in his fifties who received an inactivated influenza vaccine.

V and J are TRBV20-1 and TRBJ1-1; TRBD1 agrees at 7 bases. Germline V gene data show CDR1 as DFQATT and CDR2 as SNEGSKA (reference sequence). Trimming removed 0 bases from V and 7 bases from J; junction bases left unmatched: 11. The CDR3 is 15 residues long. The CDR3 nucleotides read TGCAGTGCTAGAGACGGGACAGCCGCTTACCTTGAAGCTTTCTTT. Residues: CSARDGTAAYLEAFF.

V and J are TRBV20-1 and TRBJ1-5; D may be TRBD1 (5 bases). The V end lost 3 bases, the J end lost 9 bases, and 15 bases lay between the germline ends. The length of the CDR3 is 13 residues. From germline, CDR1 is DFQATT and CDR2 SNEGSKA (reference sequence). The CDR3 DNA reads as TGCAGTGCTAGCCGGGGACCCCTGAGGCCCCAGCATTTT. Protein product: CSASRGPLRPQHF.

In this sample, this clonotype turned up once. The gene calls are TRBV5-1 and TRBJ2-1; 8 positions agree with TRBD1. The CDR3 sequence is 15 residues long. The germline V gene encodes CDR1 SGHRS and CDR2 YFSETQ. Trimming took 0 bases from V and 8 from J; bases not matched to a gene: 7. CDR3 region: CASSLVSGGSDEQFF. The CDR3 DNA reads as TGCGCCAGCAGCTTGGTGTCAGGGGGCTCGGATGAGCAGTTCTTC.

V is TRBV18 and J is TRBJ2-2; D not certain. The V gene's germline CDR1 is KGHSH and CDR2 LQKENI. Between the trimmed V and J ends, which lost 0 bases and 2 bases, there was a span of 10 bases. This CDR3 has 16 amino acids. Here the CDR3 DNA reads TGTGCCAGCTCACCACCGAGTAAGGGTAACACCGGGGAGCTGTTTTTT. This translates into CASSPPSKGNTGELFF.

Here the CDR3 reads CASSPGGEEAFF. The CDR3 DNA follows: TGCGCCAGCAGCCCGGGGGGGGAAGAAGCTTTCTTT. The rearrangement links TRBV5-1 to TRBJ1-1, with D possibly TRBD1 on 5 matching bases. V lost 4 bases to trimming and J lost 8 bases, with 12 bases between them. The CDR3 runs 12 residues. Germline-derived CDR1 and CDR2 are SGHRS and YFSETQ.

This clonotype was observed a handful of times. The chain combines TRBV6-1 with TRBJ2-5; D not certain. The CDR3 runs to 11 residues. The V end lost 6 bases, the J end lost 0 bases, and 2 bases lay between the germline ends. The V gene's germline CDR1 is MNHNS and CDR2 SASEGT. The CDR3 loop is CASRNQETQYF. In DNA form, the CDR3 reads TGTGCCAGCAGGAACCAAGAGACCCAGTACTTC.

This clonotype occurred a few times. The rearrangement joins TRBV29-1 to TRBJ2-7; 9 positions agree with TRBD2. CDR3 length: 16 residues. Trimming removed 0 bases from V and 5 bases from J; junction bases left unmatched: 11. Per the germline V gene, CDR1 is SQVTM and CDR2 is ANQGSEA. As DNA, the CDR3 is TGCAGCGTTGAAGAACGCATTTTGGGACTAGCAGACGAGCAGTACTTC. Amino acids: CSVEERILGLADEQYF.

The rearrangement uses TRBV4-2 and TRBJ2-3, with 8 bases aligning to TRBD2. V was clipped by 0 bases and J by 5 bases; unmatched bases: 4. This CDR3 spans 15 amino acids. CDR1 and CDR2 from the germline V gene are LGHNA and YNFKEQ. CDR3 bases: TGTGCCAGCAGCCAAGATACGGGGGGGCTAGATACGCAGTATTTT. It encodes CASSQDTGGLDTQYF.

The gene calls are TRBV11-2 and TRBJ2-1; possible D gene TRBD2, 5 bases. Germline assignment: CDR1 SGHAT and CDR2 FQNNGV. The CDR3 totals 15 residues. With 2 bases removed from V and 4 bases from J, the gap between germline ends came to 12 bases. CDR3 DNA sequence: TGTGCCAGCAGCTTACTAGCAAGCGTATACAATGAGCAGTTCTTC. This encodes CASSLLASVYNEQFF.

This clonotype has a handful of counts. This chain connects TRBV25-1 to TRBJ2-1; 8 bases align to TRBD2. V lost 1 base and J lost 0; bases outside the gene matches: 5. Per the germline V gene, CDR1 is MGHDK and CDR2 is SYGVNS. The CDR3 length is 17 residues. This chain's CDR3 is CASSEFPLAGSYNEQFF. Here the CDR3 DNA reads TGTGCCAGCAGTGAATTCCCCCTAGCGGGCTCCTACAATGAGCAGTTCTTC.

This clonotype was observed many times. This chain joins TRBV10-3 and TRBJ2-7; 8 bases line up with TRBD1. The CDR3 consists of 15 residues. CDR1 ENHRY and CDR2 SYGVKD come from the germline V gene. The J segment lost 2 bases and the V segment lost 5 bases, leaving 8 bases of the junction unmatched. Here the CDR3 reads CAISKQGVLPYEQYF. CDR3 sequence (DNA): TGTGCCATCAGTAAACAGGGGGTCCTCCCCTACGAGCAGTACTTC.

In its sample, this clonotype was seen a few times. This chain links TRBV7-8 with TRBJ2-3; D is perhaps TRBD2 (6 bases). CDR3 length equals 16 residues. Between the trimmed V and J ends, which lost 5 bases and 3 bases, there was a span of 18 bases. Germline lookup yields CDR1 SGHVS and CDR2 FQNEAQ. CDR3 sequence reads: CASSPLIVGGTDTQYF. The CDR3 region has the DNA TGTGCCAGCAGCCCCCTAATTGTGGGGGGTACAGATACGCAGTATTTT.